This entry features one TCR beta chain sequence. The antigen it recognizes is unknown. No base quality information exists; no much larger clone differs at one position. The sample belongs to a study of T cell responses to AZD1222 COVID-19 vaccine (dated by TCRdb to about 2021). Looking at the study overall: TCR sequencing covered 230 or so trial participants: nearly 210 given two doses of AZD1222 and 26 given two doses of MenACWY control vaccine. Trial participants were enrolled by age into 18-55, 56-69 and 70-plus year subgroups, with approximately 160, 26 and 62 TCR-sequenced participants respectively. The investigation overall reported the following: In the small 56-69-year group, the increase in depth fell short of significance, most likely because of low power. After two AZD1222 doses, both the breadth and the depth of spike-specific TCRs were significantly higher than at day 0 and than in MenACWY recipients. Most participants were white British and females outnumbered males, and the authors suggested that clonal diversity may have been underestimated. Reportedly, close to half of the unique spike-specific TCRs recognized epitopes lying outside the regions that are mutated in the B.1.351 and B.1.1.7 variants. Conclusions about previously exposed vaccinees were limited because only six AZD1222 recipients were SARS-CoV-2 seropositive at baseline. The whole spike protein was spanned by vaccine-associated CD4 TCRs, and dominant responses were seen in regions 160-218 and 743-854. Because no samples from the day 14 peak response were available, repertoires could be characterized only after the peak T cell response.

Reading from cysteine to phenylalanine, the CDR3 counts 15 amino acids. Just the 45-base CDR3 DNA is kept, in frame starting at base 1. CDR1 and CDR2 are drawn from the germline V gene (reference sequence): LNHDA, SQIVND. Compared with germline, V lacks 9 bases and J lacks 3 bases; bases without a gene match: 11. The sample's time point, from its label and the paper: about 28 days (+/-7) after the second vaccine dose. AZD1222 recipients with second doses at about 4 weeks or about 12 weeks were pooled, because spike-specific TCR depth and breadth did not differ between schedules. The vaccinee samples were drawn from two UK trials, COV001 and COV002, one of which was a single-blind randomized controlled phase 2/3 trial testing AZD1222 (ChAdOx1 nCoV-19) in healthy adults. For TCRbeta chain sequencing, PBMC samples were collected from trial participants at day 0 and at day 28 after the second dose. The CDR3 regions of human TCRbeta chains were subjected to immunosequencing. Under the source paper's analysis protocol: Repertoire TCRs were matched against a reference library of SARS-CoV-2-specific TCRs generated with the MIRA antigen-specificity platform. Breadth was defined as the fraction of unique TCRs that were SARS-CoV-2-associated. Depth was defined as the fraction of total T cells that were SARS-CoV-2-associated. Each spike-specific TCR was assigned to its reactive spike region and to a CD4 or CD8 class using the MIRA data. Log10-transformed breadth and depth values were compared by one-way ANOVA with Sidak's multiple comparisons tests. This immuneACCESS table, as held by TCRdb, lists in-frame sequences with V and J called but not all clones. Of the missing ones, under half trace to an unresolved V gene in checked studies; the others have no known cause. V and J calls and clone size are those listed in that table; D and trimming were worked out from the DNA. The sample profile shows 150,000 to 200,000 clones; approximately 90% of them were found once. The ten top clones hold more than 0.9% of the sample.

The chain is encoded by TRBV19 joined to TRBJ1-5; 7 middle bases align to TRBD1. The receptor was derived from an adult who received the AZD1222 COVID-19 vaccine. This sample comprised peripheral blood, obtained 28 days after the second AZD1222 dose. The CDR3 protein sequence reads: CASKQGHLVNQPQHF. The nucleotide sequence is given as TGTGCCAGCAAACAGGGGCACCTTGTCAATCAGCCCCAGCATTTT. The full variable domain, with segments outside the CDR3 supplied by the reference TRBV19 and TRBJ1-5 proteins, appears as DGGITQSPKYLFRKEGQNVTLSCEQNLNHDAMYWYRQDPGQGLRLIYYSQIVNDFQKGDIAEGYSVSREKKESFPLTVTSAQKNPTAFYLCASKQGHLVNQPQHFGDGTRLSIL.